The 17 T cell receptor beta chains reported below all come from one sample, sequenced in a study of CD8 T cells in Susac syndrome. Roughly 0.45 to 1 ug RNA was reverse transcribed with random hexamers. TCRdb recomputed calls from the immunoSEQ multiplex PCR reads with MiXCR, one row per CDR3 protein. The table records tens of thousands of distinct CDR3 sequences, roughly 94% of them present only once. Sequencing used CD8+ T cells from PBMCs. The receptors originated from a human donor in good health.

CDR3 nucleotides: TGCAGTGCGGGGGCCGGGACCCAGGACCGAGGGCGGTTCTTC. Translation: CSAGAGTQDRGRFF. V and J are TRBV20-1 and TRBJ2-1; a weak D match, TRBD1 (6 bases). The CDR3 covers 14 residues. The V end was cut by 6 bases, the J end by 15 bases, with 27 bases between. Germline-derived CDR1 and CDR2 are DFQATT and SNEGSKA (reference sequence).

The rearrangement joins TRBV5-1 to TRBJ2-1, with D possibly matching TRBD2 (6 bases). V was cut by 0 bases and J by 3 bases, with 10 bases left in between. This CDR3 is built from 15 residues. CDR1 and CDR2 from the germline V gene are SGHRS and YFSETQ. CDR3 sequence: CASSLVRGGYNEQFF. CDR3 DNA sequence: TGCGCCAGCAGCTTGGTGAGGGGAGGCTACAATGAGCAGTTCTTC.

J is TRBJ2-1 and V is TRBV29-1; 11 bases align to TRBD2. Unmatched junction bases numbered 16, after V lost 3 bases and J lost 6 bases. Germline V gene sequence: CDR1 SQVTM, CDR2 ANQGSEA. The CDR3 sequence is 18 residues long. The CDR3 nucleotides read TGCAGCGTTGACTTTGGGCTTAGACTAGCGGGGTTTGGCAATGAGCAGTTCTTC. It translates to CSVDFGLRLAGFGNEQFF.

The CDR3 DNA follows: TGTGCCAGCAGTTTATTTCAGGGACAGGACGGCTACACCTTC. As protein: CASSLFQGQDGYTF. This chain uses TRBV28 with TRBJ1-2, with TRBD1 matching over 8 bases. Germline values: CDR1 MDHEN, CDR2 SYDVKM. The ends lost 1 base at V and 8 bases at J; junction bases unmatched: 6. The CDR3 totals 14 residues.

The chain carries TRBV15 and TRBJ2-1; TRBD1 matches 10 bases. The trim removed 11 bases at V and 6 bases at J, leaving 7 bases unmatched. The CDR3 is 13 residues long. CDR1 and CDR2 (germline): LNHNV, YYDKDF (reference sequence). The CDR3 reads CAARDRGFNEQFF. As DNA, the CDR3 is TGTGCCGCCCGGGACAGGGGTTTCAATGAGCAGTTCTTC.

V usage is TRBV12-5 and J usage is TRBJ1-1; D ambiguous. Trimming pared 1 base from V and 8 bases from J, leaving 11 bases between. Germline V lookup: CDR1 LGHNT, CDR2 FRNRAP. The CDR3 has 13 amino acids. The CDR3 DNA is TGTGCTAGTGGTTTGGGGTCCGGAGGGGAAGCTTTCTTT. This sequence encodes CASGLGSGGEAFF.

This chain links TRBV19 with TRBJ2-1; tentatively, D is TRBD1 (6 bases). V lost 8 bases, J lost 8 bases, and 16 bases lay in between. CDR1 is LNHDA and CDR2 is SQIVND in the germline V gene (reference sequence). The CDR3 sequence is 13 residues long. The CDR3, as DNA: TGTGCCAGTGGACCCAGGGGCGCGGATGAGCAGTTCTTC. Translating gives CASGPRGADEQFF.

This clonotype was detected a few times. The J gene is TRBJ2-1, the V gene TRBV20-1; D might be TRBD1 (5 bases). CDR3 length: 13 amino acids. The V end was cut by 2 bases, the J end by 9 bases, with 14 bases between. CDR1 and CDR2 (germline): DFQATT, SNEGSKA (reference sequence). The CDR3 region is CSARPGSKREQFF. The CDR3 DNA follows: TGCAGTGCTAGACCAGGGTCCAAGCGTGAGCAGTTCTTC.

V is TRBV7-2 and J is TRBJ1-4, with TRBD1 as a possible D gene (5 bases). Trimming removed 0 bases from V and 7 bases from J, with 12 bases in between. Germline V CDR1 and CDR2: SGHTA, FQGNSA. CDR3 length: 15 amino acids. As DNA, the CDR3 is TGTGCCAGCAGCTTAGCGAGGGGTAACGGTGAAAAACTGTTTTTT. It translates to CASSLARGNGEKLFF. Variable domain in full (rest from reference TRBV7-2 and TRBJ1-4): GAGVSQSPSNKVTEKGKDVELRCDPISGHTALYWYRQSLGQGLEFLIYFQGNSAPDKSGLPSDRFSAERTGGSVSTLTIQRTQQEDSAVYLCASSLARGNGEKLFFGSGTQLSVL.

This chain links TRBV6-6 with TRBJ2-2, with D hard to call. V gave up 2 bases and J gave up 6 bases, with 7 bases separating them. This CDR3 has 13 residues. The V gene's germline CDR1 is MNHNY and CDR2 SVGAGI (reference sequence). The CDR3 coding sequence is TGTGCCAGCAGTTACCAGTTATCCGGGGAGCTGTTTTTT. The encoded protein is CASSYQLSGELFF.

This chain uses TRBV7-8 with TRBJ2-1; 7 nucleotides line up with TRBD1. After removal of 5 bases from V and 0 bases from J, the junction contained 10 bases not matched to a gene. This CDR3 region has 17 residues. Germline CDR1 reads SGHVS; CDR2 reads FQNEAQ. The CDR3 reads CASSPYSDRLSYNEQFF. For the CDR3, the DNA is TGTGCCAGCAGCCCGTACTCGGACAGGCTCTCCTACAATGAGCAGTTCTTC.

The rearrangement links TRBV7-9 to TRBJ2-7; 13 positions agree with TRBD2. Germline V gives CDR1 SEHNR, CDR2 FQNEAQ (reference sequence). The V gene end was trimmed by 4 bases and the J gene end by 4 bases; junction bases not matched to a gene: 13. CDR3 size: 18 residues. The CDR3 bases are TGTGCCAGCAGCTGGGGACTAGCGGGAATCAGGACGGGTTACGAGCAGTACTTC. Protein: CASSWGLAGIRTGYEQYF. Full variable domain (rest looked up from reference TRBV7-9 and TRBJ2-7): DTGVSQNPRHKITKRGQNVTFRCDPISEHNRLYWYRQTLGQGPEFLTYFQNEAQLEKSRLLSDRFSAERPKGSFSTLEIQRTEQGDSAMYLCASSWGLAGIRTGYEQYFGPGTRLTVT.

The chain uses TRBV7-9 and TRBJ2-7; possibly TRBD1 or TRBD2 for D (5 bases each). With 7 bases removed from V and 4 bases from J, the gap between germline ends came to 17 bases. CDR3 length: 14 amino acids. Germline values: CDR1 SEHNR, CDR2 FQNEAQ (reference sequence). For the CDR3, the DNA is TGTGCCAGCACCACCGGGACGGAGCGATACGAGCAGTACTTC. This gives the protein CASTTGTERYEQYF.

This chain links TRBV13 with TRBJ1-1; D is undetermined. The germline V and J ends were trimmed by 2 bases and 5 bases, with 6 bases remaining between them. CDR1 and CDR2 (germline): PRHDT, FYEKMQ (reference sequence). The CDR3 runs 12 residues. CDR3 sequence (DNA): TGTGCCAGCAGCTTAACCCGAACTGAAGCTTTCTTT. Amino acids: CASSLTRTEAFF.

The chain joins TRBV7-6 to TRBJ1-1; D remains ambiguous. There are 15 residues in the CDR3. Trimming cost V 5 bases and J 0 bases, with 13 bases left between them. Germline assignment: CDR1 SGHVS and CDR2 FNYEAQ. The DNA for the CDR3 is TGTGCCAGCAGCCCAATGAGCCTTCTGAACACTGAAGCTTTCTTT. Its translation: CASSPMSLLNTEAFF.

The rearrangement joins TRBV9 to TRBJ1-1, with TRBD1 matching 7 bases. Germline assignment: CDR1 SGDLS and CDR2 YYNGEE. With 0 bases clipped from V and 6 bases from J, the junction kept 8 bases outside the gene matches. There are 15 residues in the CDR3. This CDR3 reads CASSVETGEVAEAFF. In nucleotides, the CDR3 is TGTGCCAGCAGCGTAGAAACAGGGGAGGTCGCTGAAGCTTTCTTT. The entire variable domain, with the rest obtained from reference TRBV9 and TRBJ1-1, is as follows: DSGVTQTPKHLITATGQRVTLRCSPRSGDLSVYWYQQSLDQGLQFLIQYYNGEERAKGNILERFSAQQFPDLHSELNLSSLELGDSALYFCASSVETGEVAEAFFGQGTRLTVV.

The chain carries TRBV20-1 and TRBJ2-5; 11 bases are shared with TRBD2. CDR1 and CDR2 from the germline V gene are DFQATT and SNEGSKA (reference sequence). V gave up 5 bases and J gave up 5 bases; unmatched junction bases: 10. The CDR3 length is 15 residues. The CDR3 nucleotides are TGCAGTGCTCCCCCCCTACTAGCGGGAGTGGAGACCCAGTACTTC. Translation: CSAPPLLAGVETQYF.